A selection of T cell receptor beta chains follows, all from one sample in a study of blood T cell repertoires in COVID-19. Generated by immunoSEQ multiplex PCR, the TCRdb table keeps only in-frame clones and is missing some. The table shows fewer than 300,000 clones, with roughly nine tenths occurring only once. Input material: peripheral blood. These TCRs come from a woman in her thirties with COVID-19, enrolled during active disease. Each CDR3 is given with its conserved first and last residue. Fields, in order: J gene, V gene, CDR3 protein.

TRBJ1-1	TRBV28	CASRTGGPEAFF
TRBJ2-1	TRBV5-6	CASSLVRGNEQFF
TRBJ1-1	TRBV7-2	CASSPGTGLLNTEAFF
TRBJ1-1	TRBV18	CASSPSSRAREAFF
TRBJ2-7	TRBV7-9	CASSQTGTGNEQYF
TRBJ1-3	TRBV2	CASSVQGPSSGNTIYF
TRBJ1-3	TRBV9	CASSVVATSAGNTIYF
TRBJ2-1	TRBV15	CATRTGTSANEQFF
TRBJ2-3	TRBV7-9	CASSSNTDTQYF
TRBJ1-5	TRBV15	CATSRIDTSNQPQHF